This T cell receptor beta chain is drawn from a study of T cells in Graves' hyperthyroidism and ophthalmopathy. Study observations and caveats: Ophthalmopathy onset followed model prediction by a median about six months.

Amplified TCR beta CDR3 regions came from RNA transcripts. The TCR CDR3 was amplified in a first-round RT-PCR using the HTBI primer set. One entry per CDR3 protein results from TCRdb running MiXCR on the multiplex PCR reads. The sample records around 340,000 distinct CDR3 sequences, approximately 14% being singletons. This clonotype was found a few times. Antigen unknown. CDR1 MNHNS and CDR2 SASEGT come from the germline V gene. The CDR3 consists of 18 residues. V lost 4 bases to trimming and J lost 4 bases; unmatched junction nucleotides: 15. The sample was blood. The chain is built from TRBV6-1 and TRBJ2-3, with 9 bases aligning to TRBD1. The origin of this receptor is a woman between 25 and 40 years old with Graves' hyperthyroidism. The CDR3 sequence: CASSGGGQGMGGADTQYF. The CDR3 DNA reads TGTGCCAGCAGTGGCGGAGGACAGGGGATGGGGGGAGCAGATACGCAGTATTTT.